The rows below give T cell receptor beta chains drawn from one sample of a study of T-cell memory formation after mild COVID-19. MiXCR, applied by TCRdb to the 5' RACE reads, yields one record per CDR3 protein. The sample yields around 370,000 distinct CDR3 sequences, roughly 20% seen once. The specimen sequenced was PBMCs or a T cell subset sorted from them (not recorded which). The receptors shown here come from an adult woman who had mild COVID-19 (a few samples of this study predate the infection). Cell type and time point are not known. Each CDR3 is given with its conserved first and last residue. A D gene is named only where the DNA matches it firmly. The size of a clone is reported for some rows only, either as once, few or many, or as a class for expanded clones.

V gene: TRBV24-1; D gene: TRBD2; J gene: TRBJ2-1; clone size: NA; CDR3 DNA: TGTGCCACCAGTGACTATGACGGGACTAGCGGGAAGAAGTTCTTC; CDR3 protein: CATSDYDGTSGKKFF
V gene: TRBV6-5; D gene: NA; J gene: TRBJ1-2; clone size: NA; CDR3 DNA: TGTGCCAGCACAAACACAAAGGGGGATGGCTACACCTTC; CDR3 protein: CASTNTKGDGYTF
V gene: TRBV3-1; D gene: NA; J gene: TRBJ1-1; clone size: NA; CDR3 DNA: TGTGCCAGCAGAGGGACCAACCTGGGCACTGAAGCTTTCTTT; CDR3 protein: CASRGTNLGTEAFF
V gene: TRBV7-3; D gene: NA; J gene: TRBJ2-3; clone size: few; CDR3 DNA: TGTGCCAGCAGCTCCCTCGGAGGAGGAGATACGCAGTATTTT; CDR3 protein: CASSSLGGGDTQYF
V gene: TRBV10-3; D gene: NA; J gene: TRBJ2-7; clone size: many; CDR3 DNA: TGTGCCATCAGTGAGTCTGGGGGGAGCTCCTACGAGCAGTACTTC; CDR3 protein: CAISESGGSSYEQYF
V gene: TRBV5-6; D gene: TRBD2; J gene: TRBJ2-7; clone size: NA; CDR3 DNA: TGTGCCAGCAGCCCGTGGGGACTAGCGGGGGAGCAGTACTTC; CDR3 protein: CASSPWGLAGEQYF
V gene: TRBV12-2; D gene: NA; J gene: TRBJ1-2; clone size: NA; CDR3 DNA: TGTGCAAGTCGCTTAGCCCCGACAGGGAGGGACTATGGCTACACCTTC; CDR3 protein: CASRLAPTGRDYGYTF
V gene: TRBV5-1; D gene: NA; J gene: TRBJ2-5; clone size: NA; CDR3 DNA: TGCGCCAGCAGCAGTCAGGGTCTTGAGACCCAGTACTTC; CDR3 protein: CASSSQGLETQYF
V gene: TRBV14; D gene: TRBD1; J gene: TRBJ1-1; clone size: NA; CDR3 DNA: TGTGCCAGCAGTCCGGGACAGGGGTCAGGAACTGAAGCTTTCTTT; CDR3 protein: CASSPGQGSGTEAFF
V gene: TRBV5-1; D gene: TRBD1; J gene: TRBJ1-2; clone size: NA; CDR3 DNA: TGCGCCAGCAGCTTGGACCCGGGACAGGGGGCGCGAGGCTACACCTTC; CDR3 protein: CASSLDPGQGARGYTF